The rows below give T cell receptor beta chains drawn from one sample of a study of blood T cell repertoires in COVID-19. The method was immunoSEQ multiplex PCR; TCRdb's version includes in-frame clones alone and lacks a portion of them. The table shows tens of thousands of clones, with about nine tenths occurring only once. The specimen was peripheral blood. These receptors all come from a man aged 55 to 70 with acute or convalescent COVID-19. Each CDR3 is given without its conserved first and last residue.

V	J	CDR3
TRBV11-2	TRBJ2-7	ASSLVSEQY
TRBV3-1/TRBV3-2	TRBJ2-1	ASSRYDEQF
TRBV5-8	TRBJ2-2	ASSWGPNTGELF
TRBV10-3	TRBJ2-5	AISVGTGVLETQY
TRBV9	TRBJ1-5	ASSPRESLSGPQH
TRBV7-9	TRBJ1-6	ASSPEGSFGNSPLH
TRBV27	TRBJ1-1	ASRDRGLNTEAF
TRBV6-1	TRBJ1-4	ASSEAPGYRGRGEKLF
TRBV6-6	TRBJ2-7	ASKAGYEQY
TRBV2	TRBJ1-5	ASRLGGDGQPQH
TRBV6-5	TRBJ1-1	ASSYEVDRGRAF
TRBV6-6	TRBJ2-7	ASRPGTIESYEQY
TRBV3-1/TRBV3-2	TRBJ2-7	ASSLGLAEKMYEQY
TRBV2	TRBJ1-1	ASSLRGNTEAF
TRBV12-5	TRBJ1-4	ASGSGRPTEEVF
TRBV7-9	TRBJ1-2	ASSYGVEAGYT
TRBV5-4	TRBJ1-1	ASSLSASMNTEAF
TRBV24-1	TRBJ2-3	ATSDPDPGQGSTDTQY
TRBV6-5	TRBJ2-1	ASHTTSYNEQF
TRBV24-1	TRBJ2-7	ATSDSGTGAFWQY
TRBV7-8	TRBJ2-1	ASSPGTDPRDEQF
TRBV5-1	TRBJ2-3	ASSLALTGALDTQY
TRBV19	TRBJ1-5	ASNRDRGTNQPQH
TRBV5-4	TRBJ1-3	ASSGYPGTDSGNTIY
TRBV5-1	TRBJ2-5	ASSWGTAQETQY
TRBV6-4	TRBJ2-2	ASSPGGGATGELF
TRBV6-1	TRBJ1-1	ASSEVQGLAF
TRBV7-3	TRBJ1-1	ASSLTNGNTEAF
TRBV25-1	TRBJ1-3	ASRDSLGNTIY
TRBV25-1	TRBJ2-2	ASSDPGKGVEELF
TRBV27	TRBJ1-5	ASSRITGIGNQPQH
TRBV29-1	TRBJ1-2	SVEKDRGNGYT
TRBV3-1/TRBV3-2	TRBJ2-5	ASSQGASLQETQY